These T cell receptor beta chains were read from a single sample in a study of technical replicates of blood from a handful of donors. This table comes from immunoSEQ multiplex PCR, and its TCRdb copy is limited to in-frame clones, with some not included. Of about 69,000 clones listed, over 70% are singletons. Sample: PBMCs. Source of these receptors: a human donor in good health. Some clones in this sample may be carry-over from other donors' samples. Both conserved end residues are part of each CDR3. A D gene is named only where the DNA matches it firmly. Only part of the rows carry a size: once, few, many, or a class if the clone is expanded.

>TRBD2|TRBJ2-1|TRBV6-5|.
CASSLGLADYNEQFF
TGTGCCAGCAGCCTGGGACTAGCGGACTACAATGAGCAGTTCTTC
>TRBD2|TRBJ2-2|TRBV19|few
CASSRPAGGPGELFF
TGTGCCAGTAGTAGGCCAGCGGGGGGGCCCGGGGAGCTGTTTTTT
>.|TRBJ1-6|TRBV19|.
CASSPGDNYNSPLHF
TGTGCCAGTAGTCCTGGGGACAATTATAATTCACCCCTCCACTTT
>.|TRBJ2-1|TRBV19|.
CASSIESSNSYNEQFF
TGTGCCAGTAGTATAGAGTCTAGCAACTCCTACAATGAGCAGTTCTTC
>.|TRBJ2-7|TRBV5-1|.
CASSLSLGADEQYF
TGCGCCAGCAGCTTGTCCCTGGGGGCGGACGAGCAGTACTTC
>.|TRBJ2-1|TRBV19|.
CASSTSPGGLYNEQFF
TGTGCCAGTAGTACCTCACCAGGGGGGCTCTACAATGAGCAGTTCTTC
>.|TRBJ1-2|TRBV9|.
CASSVEQGLSYGYTF
TGTGCCAGCAGCGTAGAACAGGGCCTTAGCTATGGCTACACCTTC
>.|TRBJ1-4|TRBV7-2|.
CASSKEEATNEKLFF
TGTGCCAGCAGCAAAGAGGAAGCAACTAATGAAAAACTGTTTTTT
>TRBD1|TRBJ2-7|TRBV6-5|.
CASRGGTGIYYEQYF
TGTGCCAGCAGGGGGGGGACAGGGATTTATTACGAGCAGTACTTC
>.|TRBJ1-1|TRBV4-3|.
CASSQDSGAWNTEAFF
TGCGCCAGCAGCCAAGATTCAGGGGCTTGGAACACTGAAGCTTTCTTT
>TRBD2|TRBJ2-1|TRBV7-3|.
CASSSRAGVSYNEQFF
TGTGCCAGCAGCTCCCGAGCGGGGGTCTCCTACAATGAGCAGTTCTTC
>.|TRBJ1-4|TRBV7-9|.
CASSSTDSTNEKLFF
TGTGCCAGCAGCTCAACGGACAGTACGAATGAAAAACTGTTTTTT
>.|TRBJ2-2|TRBV19|.
CASSPHRGGTGELFF
TGTGCCAGTAGCCCTCACAGGGGGGGCACCGGGGAGCTGTTTTTT
>.|TRBJ1-2|TRBV5-5|.
CASSQDSGNYGYTF
TGTGCCAGCAGCCAGGACTCAGGAAACTATGGCTACACCTTC
>TRBD1|TRBJ2-7|TRBV5-6|.
CASSLETGAYEQYF
TGTGCCAGCAGCTTGGAGACAGGGGCCTACGAGCAGTACTTC
>.|TRBJ2-3|TRBV21-1|.
CASTEIRDRVPDTQYF
TGTGCCAGCACCGAAATCCGGGACAGGGTGCCAGATACGCAGTATTTT
>.|TRBJ1-1|TRBV12-5|.
CASGLVQAEAFF
TGTGCTAGTGGTTTGGTACAGGCAGAAGCTTTCTTT
>.|TRBJ1-3|TRBV10-2|.
CASSETSSGNTIYF
TGCGCCAGCAGTGAGACAAGCTCTGGAAACACCATATATTTT
>TRBD2|TRBJ2-7|TRBV19|few
CASSGASGKTGEQYF
TGTGCCAGCTCTGGGGCTAGCGGGAAAACGGGGGAGCAGTACTTC
>.|TRBJ1-2|TRBV11-1|.
CASSSKGANYGYTF
TGTGCCAGCAGCTCCAAGGGAGCTAACTATGGCTACACCTTC
>.|TRBJ2-1|TRBV7-3|.
CASSLNPSNEQFF
TGTGCCAGCAGCTTAAATCCGAGCAATGAGCAGTTCTTC
>TRBD2|TRBJ2-5|TRBV7-9|.
CASSPLAGSGETQYF
TGTGCCAGCAGCCCTCTAGCGGGTTCGGGGGAGACCCAGTACTTC